This record looks at one TCR beta chain sequence and its context. Its matching antigen is unknown. These data are taken from a study of human T cells and chemical hapten exposure. Study outcomes and limitations: DPC sensitization left the count of TCRs above 1 in 1000 unchanged.

Total RNA was extracted from unfractionated whole blood. The CDR3 covers 19 residues. Trimming at V came to 0 bases and at J to 3 bases, leaving 8 bases not matched to a gene. CDR1 is SGHRS and CDR2 is YFSETQ in the germline V gene. Individual cDNA molecules received unique molecular identifiers in the library. TCRdb called the 5' RACE reads again in MiXCR, with one record for every CDR3 protein. The sample includes about 140,000 distinct CDR3 sequences, 4.1% seen only once; the top ten take 1.3% to 1.5%. The gene calls are TRBV5-1 and TRBJ2-3, with TRBD2 identical over 15 bases. This receptor was identified in a female donor in good health. CDR3 bases: TGCGCCAGCAGCTTGGGCTTTGGACTAGCGGGGGGGAGTACAGATACGCAGTATTTT. Translating gives CASSLGFGLAGGSTDTQYF.